This TCR beta chain was identified in a study of blood T cell repertoires in COVID-19. Whole-study context: The analysed material was cDNA or gDNA that came from T cells, B-cell-depleted T cells, or PBMCs.

In the original processing: How many nucleated cells were present was estimated from reference gene primer amplification. Profiled with immunoSEQ multiplex PCR; TCRdb holds only in-frame clones, not every one. V, J and clone size derive from that table, while D and trimming were established from the DNA sequence. This sample carries about 190,000 clones, more than 60% of them seen once, and the ten largest clones take 9.5% to 15%. Trimming removed 0 bases at V and 8 bases at J, with 9 bases between. The CDR3 spans 12 residues. Germline CDR1 is SGHTS and CDR2 is YDEGEE. J is TRBJ2-7 and V is TRBV5-8; maybe TRBD2 (5 bases). The sequencing input was peripheral blood. The TCR sequence derives from a woman aged 50 to 65 with acute or convalescent COVID-19. CDR3 protein: CASSLGELKQYF. In DNA form, the CDR3 reads TGTGCCAGCAGCTTGGGGGAGTTAAAGCAGTACTTC.